The clone carrying this T cell receptor (beta chain) was recorded once. Its target is unknown. A much larger clone differs from this one at a single base, so this may be a read error. This sample was taken from a study of tumor-infiltrating lymphocytes in primary liver carcinoma. The wider study: All patients, whether men or women, fell within 30 to 69 years of age. Sequenced samples came back with roughly 3.5 to 7.5 million productive TCRbeta reads, and the counts looked alike across tissue types.

Synthesis of TCR beta cDNA was carried out from 500 ng total RNA with a constant-region primer. Libraries of TCR beta came from three nested multiplex PCR rounds with slightly modified ARM-PCR. Researchers ran the first two PCR rounds for roughly 10 cycles each with TRBV1-TRBV30 forward primers and a C-beta reverse primer. TCRdb used MiXCR to reprocess the multiplex PCR reads, holding one entry per CDR3 protein. The sample includes around 210,000 distinct CDR3 sequences, around three fifths of them seen just once. Extraction also yielded germline DNA, while blood RNA was obtained from unsorted whole blood. The CDR3 spans 14 residues. J gave up 5 bases and V 5 bases, and 5 bases lay outside the gene matches. Findings and limits, study-wide: With p = 0.039, the top-250-clone fraction in tumors significantly exceeded that in blood.

This sequence originates from a woman aged 55-70 years with primary liver carcinoma and hepatitis B virus infection. The sample comprised peripheral blood. This chain uses TRBV12-3 or TRBV12-4 with TRBJ1-5, with TRBD1 identical over 8 bases. The DNA of the CDR3 is TGTGCCAGCAGTCTTAACAGGGGGGATCAGCCCCAGCATTTT. This translates into CASSLNRGDQPQHF.